This section outlines one T cell receptor (beta chain) sequence together with its context. Its cognate antigen is unknown. CDR1 and CDR2 from the germline V gene are SQVTM and ANQGSEA. V was pared by 3 bases and J by 2 bases, with 8 bases between. The CDR3 runs 12 residues. This entry comes from a study of cytomegalovirus exposure and HLA in healthy donors. Overall study results and limits: Apparent HLA restriction characterized most CMV-associated TCR beta chains in a later analysis. There were about 160 TCR beta chains listed as cytomegalovirus-associated. A link between a missense DCLRE1C variant and TCR beta V- and J-gene trimming emerged from a later analysis.

This PCR relied on a set of 60 Vbeta primers and 13 Jbeta primers. Produced via immunoSEQ multiplex PCR; TCRdb's table is partial and in-frame only. With approximately 70,000 clones in the sample, the ten largest clones hold approximately 1.6%. This sequence originates from a woman aged 25-40 years in good health and CMV-seronegative. The chain employs TRBV29-1 and TRBJ2-7; weak D call: TRBD1 (5 bases). Sequenced: PBMCs. As DNA, the CDR3 is TGCAGCGTTGAGTGGGGCGCCTACGAGCAGTACTTC. Translation: CSVEWGAYEQYF.